This TCR beta chain was recorded in a study of blood T cell repertoires in COVID-19. In the study overall: COVID-19 samples, acute and convalescent, were from the United States, Italy and Spain. T cells, B-cell-depleted T cells, or PBMCs provided the cDNA or gDNA that served as material.

Authors' analysis steps: Counts of nucleated cells, estimated from reference gene primer amplification, were obtained. Generated by immunoSEQ multiplex PCR, the TCRdb table keeps only in-frame clones and is missing some. The D gene and trimming were derived from the DNA, and the V and J assignments and clone size from that table. The table includes around 80,000 clones, approximately 90% detected once. This sequence was found in a man in his sixties with acute or convalescent COVID-19. The source material was peripheral blood.

CDR3 residues: CATSPGLYNEQFF. CDR3 bases: TGCGCGACTAGCCCGGGCCTATACAATGAGCAGTTCTTC. The rearrangement joins TRBV5-1 to TRBJ2-1; 7 bases line up with TRBD2. The CDR3 totals 13 residues. In germline, CDR1 is SGHRS, CDR2 YFSETQ.